The 12 T cell receptor beta chains below come from one sample, sequenced in a study of T cell responses to AZD1222 COVID-19 vaccine (dated by TCRdb to the early 2020s). The sample's time point label, decoded: about 28 days (+/-7) after the second vaccine dose. The method behind the library was the immunoSEQ multiplex PCR assay. Sourced from immuneACCESS, this table was stored by TCRdb with only in-frame sequences that have V and J called. A share of the clones is absent; for the studies checked, an unresolved V gene accounts for under half, and the remainder has no known explanation. This sample gives about 100,000 clones in total; nearly 90% of them show up just once. Clones ranked in the top ten supply around 4.5% of the sample. This specimen consisted of peripheral blood, obtained 28 days after the second AZD1222 dose. Receptors were obtained from an adult who received the AZD1222 COVID-19 vaccine.

CDR3 coding DNA: TGTGCCAGCAGCGATGGGATCAACACCGGGGAGCTGTTTTTT. Its protein product is CASSDGINTGELFF. The gene calls are TRBV3-1 (or the pseudogene TRBV3-2) and TRBJ2-2; no clear D. The CDR3 is made up of 14 amino acids. Germline CDR1 and CDR2: LGHDT and YNNKEL (reference sequence). Trimming took off 5 bases at V and 2 bases at J, with 9 bases between the two ends.

This chain joins TRBV7-8 and TRBJ1-2; TRBD1 matches 10 bases. Germline trimming cut 5 bases from V and 7 bases from J; bases unmatched to any gene: 7. The germline V gene encodes CDR1 SGHVS and CDR2 FQNEAQ. The CDR3 runs 14 residues. The chain's CDR3 is CASSLRDRGPGYTF. CDR3 coding DNA: TGTGCCAGCAGCCTACGGGACAGGGGTCCTGGCTACACCTTC.

The chain couples TRBV18 to TRBJ2-3; 10 bases agree with TRBD2. The CDR3 loop spans 17 amino acids. Germline V gene lookup returns CDR1 KGHSH and CDR2 LQKENI. J lost 2 bases, V lost 1 base, and 6 bases had no gene match. The CDR3 coding sequence is TGTGCCAGCTCACCACGTCTCCTAGCGGGGGACACAGATACGCAGTATTTT. It codes for CASSPRLLAGDTDTQYF.

V is TRBV4-1 and J is TRBJ1-2; 7 bases line up with TRBD1. Trimming removed 2 bases from V and 2 bases from J; junction bases left unmatched: 5. This CDR3 has 15 amino acids. Germline assignment: CDR1 MGHRA and CDR2 YSYEKL. DNA of the CDR3: TGCGCCAGCAGCCAACAGGGGGAATCAAACTATGGCTACACCTTC. This encodes CASSQQGESNYGYTF.

This chain links TRBV5-1 with TRBJ1-5; 10 bases are shared with TRBD1. This CDR3 contains 15 residues. Germline-derived CDR1 and CDR2 are SGHRS and YFSETQ. Unmatched junction bases numbered 8, after V lost 4 bases and J lost 7 bases. CDR3 sequence reads: CASSTGTGAGQPQHF. The DNA of the CDR3 is TGCGCCAGCAGCACCGGGACAGGGGCTGGGCAGCCCCAGCATTTT.

This chain joins TRBV5-1 and TRBJ2-2; D assignment may be TRBD1 or TRBD2 (5 bases each). Germline CDR1 reads SGHRS; CDR2 reads YFSETQ. The CDR3 extends over 16 amino acids. V lost 4 bases and J lost 1, with 14 bases in between. The CDR3 DNA is TGCGCCAGCAGCGACCAGGGACCAGGGAACACCGGGGAGCTGTTTTTT. Encoded protein: CASSDQGPGNTGELFF.

The V call is TRBV30, the J call TRBJ1-2; D is undetermined. The germline V and J ends were trimmed by 4 bases and 0 bases, with 6 bases remaining between them. Germline CDR1 reads GTSNPN; CDR2 reads SVGIG (reference sequence). This CDR3 has 12 amino acids. The CDR3 region has the DNA TGTGCCTGGACAGTGGCTAACTATGGCTACACCTTC. Translated: CAWTVANYGYTF.

About this clone: At one end the junction does not follow the germline gene, possibly because of a read error. Here the CDR3 reads CASSQGRWGETQYF. The CDR3 DNA sequence: TGTGCCAGCAGTCAAGGTCGGTGGGGGGAGACCCAGTACTTC. V usage is TRBV3-1 (or the pseudogene TRBV3-2) and J usage is TRBJ2-5, with D perhaps assigned TRBD1 or TRBD2 (5 bases each). Germline V gives CDR1 LGHDT, CDR2 YNNKEL (reference sequence). The length of the CDR3 is 14 residues.

The V gene is TRBV18, the J gene TRBJ2-5, with 8 bases fitting TRBD2. V trimming: 2 bases; J trimming: 3 bases; junction bases outside the gene matches: 8. The CDR3 is 16 amino acids. In germline, CDR1 is KGHSH, CDR2 LQKENI. CDR3 loop: CASSPSPGGGEETQYF. The DNA of the CDR3 is TGTGCCAGCTCACCATCGCCCGGGGGGGGAGAAGAGACCCAGTACTTC.

V and J are TRBV7-9 and TRBJ2-5; 9 positions agree with TRBD1. Losses at the gene ends were 5 bases for V and 5 bases for J; bases not matched to a gene: 9. Germline CDR1 is SEHNR and CDR2 is FQNEAQ (reference sequence). The CDR3 sequence is 15 residues long. CDR3 amino acids: CASSTRTGVVETQYF. The CDR3 bases are TGTGCCAGCAGCACCCGGACAGGGGTGGTGGAGACCCAGTACTTC. Drawing the rest from reference TRBV7-9 and TRBJ2-5, the complete variable domain is DTGVSQNPRHKITKRGQNVTFRCDPISEHNRLYWYRQTLGQGPEFLTYFQNEAQLEKSRLLSDRFSAERPKGSFSTLEIQRTEQGDSAMYLCASSTRTGVVETQYFGPGTRLLVL.

The chain links TRBV19 to TRBJ2-7; tentative D call: TRBD2 (7 bases). The V end lost 7 bases, the J end lost 6 bases, and 16 bases lay between the germline ends. This CDR3 has 13 residues. CDR1 and CDR2 (germline): LNHDA, SQIVND (reference sequence). The CDR3 DNA follows: TGTGCCAGTACCCCAGGGGCGGGAGCCGAGCAGTACTTC. This encodes CASTPGAGAEQYF.

In its sample, this clone was seen once. The gene calls are TRBV7-8 and TRBJ1-1; weak D call: TRBD1 (5 bases). V lost 4 bases, J lost 2 bases, and 14 bases lay in between. The germline CDR1 and CDR2 sequences are SGHVS and FQNEAQ. The CDR3 contains 15 residues. Here the CDR3 DNA reads TGTGCCAGCAGCTCCCCCCGGGGGGGAAACACTGAAGCTTTCTTT. Protein product: CASSSPRGGNTEAFF.